This T cell receptor beta chain was profiled in a study of cytomegalovirus exposure and HLA in healthy donors. Whole-study findings and limits: Later findings reportedly placed an Asian-associated ancestry cluster below the roughly 670-donor mean for N-insertions. Productive rates of about 87% or about 30% were seen for most TCR beta V segments in an earlier analysis.

In germline, CDR1 is SGDLS, CDR2 YYNGEE. J lost 1 base, V lost 1 base, and 17 bases had no gene match. The CDR3 contains 21 residues. In this sample, this clone turned up a few times. Its target is not known. PCR primers comprised 60 Vbeta and 13 Jbeta primers. Some clones are missing from TCRdb's copy, which holds only in-frame ones; the method was immunoSEQ multiplex PCR. The sample records 75,000 to 90,000 clones, 63% being singletons. Sequenced material: PBMCs. The receptor comes from a middle-aged woman in good health and CMV-seropositive. The chain joins TRBV9 to TRBJ2-3; 11 positions match TRBD2. In DNA, the CDR3 is TGTGCCAGCAGCGTAACAGTGGGGGGGCGCGGACTAGCGGGTCGCACAGATACGCAGTATTTT. It yields the protein CASSVTVGGRGLAGRTDTQYF.